These 17 T cell receptor beta chains originate from one sample sequenced in a study of patients and donors after allogeneic stem cell transplantation. Via MiXCR, TCRdb re-called the RT-PCR reads, giving one row per CDR3 protein. The data show hundreds of thousands of distinct CDR3 sequences, roughly 17% seen once. Source material: blood, either unsorted or a sorted T cell fraction (not recorded which). The receptors originated from a human donor who was either an allogeneic HSCT recipient or a stem cell or donor lymphocyte infusion donor (not recorded which). It is not recorded whose cells these are; they may come from a transplant donor.

This chain links TRBV9 with TRBJ2-3, with 10 bases aligning to TRBD2. Unmatched junction bases numbered 11, after V lost 9 bases and J lost 4 bases. The CDR3 runs 15 residues. Germline-derived CDR1 and CDR2 are SGDLS and YYNGEE. The DNA of the CDR3 is TGTGCCACCCAACCATTAGCGGGAGGCTCAGATACGCAGTATTTT. Residues: CATQPLAGGSDTQYF.

This clonotype was seen repeatedly, ten times or more. The CDR3 protein is CASRKGGSTDTQYF. The CDR3 DNA follows: TGTGCCAGCAGGAAGGGGGGAAGTACAGATACGCAGTATTTT. This sequence joins TRBV13 and TRBJ2-3; D might be TRBD1 or TRBD2, each matching 6 bases. This CDR3 is built from 14 residues. Deletions cut 6 bases from V and 3 bases from J, with 13 bases between. Looked up from germline, CDR1 is PRHDT and CDR2 is FYEKMQ (reference sequence).

The J gene is TRBJ2-1, the V gene TRBV6-1; possibly TRBD2 for D (6 bases). The V gene lost 1 base and the J gene lost 5 bases, with 9 bases spanning the gap. Germline V CDR1 and CDR2: MNHNS, SASEGT. The CDR3 has 14 residues. The CDR3 bases are TGTGCCAGCAGTGAAGGGAGGGTGGACAATGAGCAGTTCTTC. It yields the protein CASSEGRVDNEQFF.

This clonotype has just a few counts. The chain couples TRBV20-1 to TRBJ1-2; D is unresolved. The ends were cut back, 0 bases at V and 1 base at J, with 6 bases in the middle. Looked up from germline, CDR1 is DFQATT and CDR2 is SNEGSKA (reference sequence). The CDR3 length is 13 residues. This CDR3 reads CSAREVNNYGYTF. The CDR3, as DNA: TGCAGTGCTAGAGAGGTCAATAACTATGGCTACACCTTC.

This clonotype was seen ten or more times. V usage is TRBV10-3 and J usage is TRBJ1-5, with unresolved D. V lost 10 bases and J lost 7, with 14 bases in between. This CDR3 contains 12 residues. Germline CDR1 and CDR2: ENHRY and SYGVKD. The DNA of the CDR3 is TGTGCCACCAGCGGCATATTGCAGCCCCAGCATTTT. This translates into CATSGILQPQHF.

This clonotype was observed many times. The rearrangement links TRBV5-1 to TRBJ1-1; the D is unclear. CDR3 length equals 12 residues. The ends were cut back, 0 bases at V and 5 bases at J, with 5 bases in the middle. Per germline, CDR1 SGHRS and CDR2 YFSETQ. Here the CDR3 DNA reads TGCGCCAGCAGCTTGGTAGGGACTGAAGCTTTCTTT. Its translation: CASSLVGTEAFF.

The V call is TRBV7-6, the J call TRBJ2-5; 8 bases map to TRBD2. Per the germline V gene, CDR1 is SGHVS and CDR2 is FNYEAQ. CDR3 size: 18 residues. Trimming took 1 base from V and 5 from J; bases not matched to a gene: 15. CDR3 bases: TGTGCCAGCAGCTTAGTGGGGCTAGCGGGCCTCCAGGGGGAGACCCAGTACTTC. Protein sequence: CASSLVGLAGLQGETQYF.

This clonotype came up many times. This chain links TRBV4-1 with TRBJ1-1; D gene unclear. Trimming stripped 5 bases from V and 3 bases from J, with 10 bases between. CDR1 is MGHRA, CDR2 YSYEKL, per germline. CDR3 length: 13 residues. The CDR3 DNA follows: TGCGCCAGCAGCTTGCCGGGGTACACTGAAGCTTTCTTT. Its protein is CASSLPGYTEAFF.

This CDR3 is CASSTSGSFSYNEQFF. The CDR3 nucleotides are TGTGCCAGCAGCACTTCCGGGAGTTTCTCCTACAATGAGCAGTTCTTC. V usage is TRBV21-1 and J usage is TRBJ2-1; the table's D call, TRBD1, has no DNA check behind it. TRBV21-1 constitutes a pseudogene. This CDR3 comprises 16 residues.

In this sample, this clonotype turned up a few times. The CDR3 nucleotides are TGCAGCCAAGATGGGAACACTGAAGCTTTCTTT. The encoded protein is CSQDGNTEAFF. The rearrangement joins TRBV20-1 to TRBJ1-1; D is unresolved. The CDR3 is made up of 11 amino acids. Germline V gives CDR1 DFQATT, CDR2 SNEGSKA (reference sequence).

This clonotype was counted a few times. The chain carries TRBV5-1 and TRBJ1-2; D possibly corresponds to TRBD1 (6 bases). The V end was cut by 4 bases, the J end by 3 bases, with 13 bases between. The V gene's germline CDR1 is SGHRS and CDR2 YFSETQ. The CDR3 totals 14 residues. As DNA, the CDR3 is TGCGCCAGCAGCACTCAGGGGACATACTATGGCTACACCTTC. It translates to CASSTQGTYYGYTF.

This clonotype was observed many times. The genes are TRBV10-3 and TRBJ1-5; D is perhaps TRBD1 (5 bases). In germline, CDR1 is ENHRY, CDR2 SYGVKD. Trimming left V 0 bases short and J 6 bases short, with 21 bases between. The CDR3 extends over 18 amino acids. The CDR3 reads CAISESMGREGSGQPQHF. The CDR3 bases are TGTGCCATCAGTGAGTCGATGGGCAGGGAAGGGTCCGGTCAGCCCCAGCATTTT.

This clonotype has at least ten counts. The chain carries TRBV12-3 or TRBV12-4 and TRBJ2-1, with a weak D call TRBD1 (5 bases). The CDR3 sequence is 16 residues long. With 2 bases removed from V and 9 bases from J, the gap between germline ends came to 20 bases. The CDR3, as DNA: TGTGCCAGCAGTTTAATCAAGGGGTGGGCTACCGGTGAGCAGTTCTTC. Translating it yields CASSLIKGWATGEQFF.

This clonotype was seen more than once but under ten times. The V gene is TRBV12-3 or TRBV12-4, the J gene TRBJ2-1, with 9 bases fitting TRBD2. Trimming took 7 bases from V and 4 from J; bases not matched to a gene: 5. This CDR3 has 14 residues. The CDR3 here is CASTSGGPYNEQFF. CDR3 nucleotides: TGTGCCAGCACCAGCGGGGGGCCTTACAATGAGCAGTTCTTC.

This clonotype came up a few times. The chain combines TRBV5-8 with TRBJ2-1; D is possibly TRBD1 (6 bases). There are 15 residues in the CDR3. Germline V CDR1 and CDR2: SGHTS, YDEGEE. The ends were cut back, 0 bases at V and 3 bases at J, with 10 bases in the middle. The CDR3 sequence is CASSLAPRGYNEQFF. The CDR3 region has the DNA TGTGCCAGCAGCTTGGCCCCCAGGGGCTACAATGAGCAGTTCTTC.

The chain combines TRBV30 with TRBJ1-2; D ambiguous. Germline V gives CDR1 GTSNPN, CDR2 SVGIG (reference sequence). The CDR3 is 12 residues long. V gave up 0 bases and J gave up 1 base, with 3 bases separating them. The CDR3: CAWSVLNYGYTF. CDR3 nucleotide sequence: TGTGCCTGGAGTGTACTTAACTATGGCTACACCTTC.

This clonotype appeared a few times. This sequence joins TRBV20-1 and TRBJ1-5, with D possibly matching TRBD1 (6 bases). Germline V gene lookup returns CDR1 DFQATT and CDR2 SNEGSKA (reference sequence). V lost 2 bases and J 1 base, leaving 12 bases between the germline ends. This CDR3 spans 15 amino acids. DNA for the CDR3: TGCAGTGCTAGATACAGGGAGGGAAGCAATCAGCCCCAGCATTTT. Its protein product is CSARYREGSNQPQHF.